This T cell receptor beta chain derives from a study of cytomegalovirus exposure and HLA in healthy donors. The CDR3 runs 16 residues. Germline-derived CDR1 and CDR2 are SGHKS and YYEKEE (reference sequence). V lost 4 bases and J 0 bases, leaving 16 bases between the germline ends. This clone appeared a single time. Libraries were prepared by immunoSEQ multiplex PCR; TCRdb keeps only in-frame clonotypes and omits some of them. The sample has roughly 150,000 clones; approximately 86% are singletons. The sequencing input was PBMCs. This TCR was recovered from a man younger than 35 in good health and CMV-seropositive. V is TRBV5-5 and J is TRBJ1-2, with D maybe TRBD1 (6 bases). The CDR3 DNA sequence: TGTGCCAGCAGCGGATCCACAAGGACAGCTAACTATGGCTACACCTTC. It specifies CASSGSTRTANYGYTF.